The 30 T cell receptor beta chains given below trace back to one sample, sequenced in a study of tumor-infiltrating lymphocytes in glioblastoma multiforme (dated by TCRdb to 2015 to 2018). Data came from an Illumina HiSeq 2500. Using a modified ARM-PCR protocol with multiple V-beta primers and a C-beta primer, the team built TCRB libraries from RNA through three nested multiplex PCR rounds. TCRdb itself trimmed the public reads at Q25 with fastp, ran MiXCR and retained productive beta chains. Duplicate CDR3 protein sequences are folded into a single record with the most common DNA and genes. This sample holds over 14,000 distinct CDR3 sequences; about 69% were observed only once. Together, the top ten hold less than 45% of the sample. Sequenced material: brain tumor tissue. These receptors came from a male donor with glioblastoma.

The chain employs TRBV6-1 and TRBJ2-3; D uncertain. Trimming took 2 bases from V and 7 from J, leaving 10 bases between them. The CDR3 extends over 13 amino acids. Germline CDR1 is MNHNS and CDR2 is SASEGT. CDR3 bases: TGTGCCAGCAGTGAATACCGCCTCCATACGCAGTATTTT. Amino acids: CASSEYRLHTQYF.

Remarks on this clonotype: The final CDR3 position lacks the conserved phenylalanine or tryptophan, pointing to a likely read error. The DNA is omitted, as the CDR3 cannot be located on it reliably, and the CDR3 follows TCRdb's listing. This sequence joins TRBV5-1 and TRBJ2-2; the table's D call, TRBD2, has no DNA check behind it. Termini included, the CDR3 measures 16 amino acids. The V gene's germline CDR1 is SGHRS and CDR2 YFSETQ. CDR3 sequence: CASSFGTSTKTGELSI.

As concerns this clonotype: The germline gene is not matched at one end of the junction; a read error may be the cause. The chain employs TRBV14 and TRBJ2-7; D is undetermined. CDR3 length: 14 residues. CDR1 and CDR2 from the germline V gene are SGHDN and FVKESK. The DNA of the CDR3 is TGTGCCACCAGATATTGGGTTGTCGGCTACGGGCAGTACTTC. Translation: CATRYWVVGYGQYF.

This clonotype is classed as medium-sized (0.01 to 0.1%). The chain joins TRBV5-1 to TRBJ2-1, with TRBD1 matching over 9 bases. The ends lost 0 bases at V and 3 bases at J; junction bases unmatched: 1. The length of the CDR3 is 15 residues. CDR1 SGHRS and CDR2 YFSETQ come from the germline V gene. Here the CDR3 DNA reads TGCGCCAGCAGCTTGGGGACAGGGGTCTACAATGAGCAGTTCTTC. It is translated as CASSLGTGVYNEQFF.

This clonotype was seen just once. V is TRBV5-6 and J is TRBJ2-1; 11 positions agree with TRBD2. There are 15 residues in the CDR3. Germline lookup yields CDR1 SGHDT and CDR2 YYEEEE. Trimming removed 0 bases from V and 10 bases from J; junction bases left unmatched: 6. This chain's CDR3 is CASSLVAGGPWEQFF. CDR3 nucleotides: TGTGCCAGCAGCTTGGTAGCGGGAGGGCCTTGGGAGCAGTTCTTC.

This clonotype is medium-sized in the sample. This chain joins TRBV6-2 or TRBV6-3 and TRBJ2-3; 12 bases align to TRBD2. Germline loops: CDR1 MNHEY, CDR2 SVGEGT. This CDR3 has 17 amino acids. Losses at the gene ends were 0 bases for V and 6 bases for J; bases not matched to a gene: 7. The CDR3 bases are TGTGCCAGCAGTTACTCTCCCCTAGCGGGAGGGAGGGATACGCAGTATTTT. Amino acids: CASSYSPLAGGRDTQYF.

The rearrangement joins TRBV11-2 to TRBJ2-1, with a weak D call TRBD1 (5 bases). V lost 8 bases to trimming and J lost 5 bases, with 13 bases between them. In germline, CDR1 is SGHAT, CDR2 FQNNGV. This CDR3 region has 13 residues. Here the CDR3 reads CASGETRDNEQFF. The CDR3 DNA follows: TGTGCCAGCGGGGAAACCAGGGACAATGAGCAGTTCTTC. The full variable domain, with the rest looked up from reference TRBV11-2 and TRBJ2-1, is EAGVAQSPRYKIIEKRQSVAFWCNPISGHATLYWYQQILGQGPKLLIQFQNNGVVDDSQLPKDRFSAERLKGVDSTLKIQPAKLEDSAVYLCASGETRDNEQFFGPGTRLTVL.

The chain links TRBV11-3 to TRBJ2-1, with D maybe TRBD2 (6 bases). V lost 0 bases and J lost 12, with 21 bases in between. The CDR3 runs to 16 residues. The germline gives CDR1 SGHNT, CDR2 YENEEA. The CDR3 loop is CASSLEASEPSNRQFF. The CDR3 DNA reads TGTGCCAGCAGCTTAGAAGCTAGCGAACCTTCCAATAGGCAGTTCTTC.

The chain is built from TRBV29-1 and TRBJ2-1, with D hard to call. The V end was cut by 0 bases, the J end by 0 bases, with 12 bases between. This CDR3 spans 16 amino acids. The V gene's germline CDR1 is SQVTM and CDR2 ANQGSEA. CDR3 amino acids: CSVEDQSRRSYNEQFF. Here the CDR3 DNA reads TGCAGCGTTGAAGATCAAAGCCGTCGCTCCTACAATGAGCAGTTCTTC.

Notes on this clonotype: In this CDR3 the conserved last residue, phenylalanine or tryptophan, is missing, so a read error is likely. The chain combines TRBV28 with TRBJ2-7; possibly TRBD2 for D (7 bases). Germline V gene data show CDR1 as MDHEN and CDR2 as SYDVKM. Trimming took off 1 base at V and 8 bases at J, with 18 bases between the two ends. The CDR3 consists of 15 residues. CDR3 sequence reads: CASSLFFGGRSKQYY. CDR3 nucleotide sequence: TGTGCCAGCAGTTTATTTTTCGGGGGGCGTTCCAAGCAGTACTAC.

This sequence joins TRBV9 and TRBJ2-3; 7 bases line up with TRBD2. From germline, CDR1 is SGDLS and CDR2 YYNGEE. The CDR3 contains 14 residues. J gave up 2 bases and V 4 bases, and 4 bases lay outside the gene matches. The CDR3 DNA reads TGTGCCAGCAGCCCTGCGGGGGACACAGATACGCAGTATTTT. Encoded protein: CASSPAGDTDTQYF.

Note on this clonotype: The conserved final phenylalanine or tryptophan is absent from the CDR3, which likely points to a read error. The chain combines TRBV11-1 with TRBJ2-2; unclear D gene. V dropped 8 bases and J dropped 3 bases, with 13 bases sitting between them. CDR3 length equals 14 residues. The germline V gene has CDR1 SGHAT and CDR2 FQDESV (reference sequence). The CDR3 DNA sequence: TGTGCCAGCTTGATGGCGACGGACACCGGGGAGCTGTTTCTT. It translates to CASLMATDTGELFL.

About this clonotype: A much larger clonotype is one base distant, so this may be a read error. This rearrangement joins TRBV5-1 to TRBJ2-1; 12 bases map to TRBD2. The CDR3 has 16 residues. CDR1 is SGHRS, CDR2 YFSETQ, per germline. CDR3 residues: CAGRRASGRVDNEQFF. In nucleotides, the CDR3 is TGCGCCGGCAGGCGGGCTAGCGGGAGGGTAGACAATGAGCAGTTCTTC.

This clonotype was detected only once. CDR3 nucleotide sequence: TGTGCCAGCAGCTTAGACATCGAGGGACTAGCGGGACCTCAAGAGACCCAGTACTTC. Its protein is CASSLDIEGLAGPQETQYF. V is TRBV11-2 and J is TRBJ2-5; 13 positions match TRBD2. The ends lost 0 bases at V and 2 bases at J; junction bases unmatched: 9. The CDR3 totals 19 residues. CDR1 SGHAT and CDR2 FQNNGV come from the germline V gene.

A note on this clonotype: One end of the junction fails to match germline, which may point to a read error. The V call is TRBV11-2, the J call TRBJ1-1, with 10 bases matching TRBD1. The CDR3 sequence is 15 residues long. Looked up from germline, CDR1 is SGHAT and CDR2 is FQNNGV. The CDR3 coding sequence is TGTGCTAGCAGCGTAGGGCCGGGACAGGGGACTGAAGCTTTCTTT. Amino acids: CASSVGPGQGTEAFF. The full variable domain, rest sourced from reference TRBV11-2 and TRBJ1-1, is EAGVAQSPRYKIIEKRQSVAFWCNPISGHATLYWYQQILGQGPKLLIQFQNNGVVDDSQLPKDRFSAERLKGVDSTLKIQPAKLEDSAVYLCASSVGPGQGTEAFFGQGTRLTVV.

This clonotype has only one observation. The conserved phenylalanine or tryptophan is not found at the CDR3 terminus, so this likely reflects a read error. J is TRBJ1-5 and V is TRBV11-2, with D possibly matching TRBD1 (5 bases). The CDR3 is 14 residues long. Germline V gene data show CDR1 as SGHAT and CDR2 as FQNNGV. CDR3 DNA: TGTGCCAGCAGTATGGGGGGAGCGACGCAGCACCAGCATTCT. It translates to CASSMGGATQHQHS.

The J gene is TRBJ2-1, the V gene TRBV5-5; TRBD2 matches 9 bases. Germline V gene sequence: CDR1 SGHKS, CDR2 YYEKEE (reference sequence). The J segment lost 5 bases and the V segment lost 4 bases, leaving 7 bases of the junction unmatched. The CDR3 sequence is 15 residues long. The CDR3 here is CASSRGASGNNEQFF. For the CDR3, the DNA is TGTGCCAGCAGCCGAGGGGCTAGCGGGAACAATGAGCAGTTCTTC.

This rearrangement joins TRBV11-2 to TRBJ2-1; D call uncertain. The V end lost 1 base, the J end lost 8 bases, and 12 bases lay between the germline ends. Germline assignment: CDR1 SGHAT and CDR2 FQNNGV. The CDR3 consists of 14 residues. The CDR3 nucleotides are TGTGCCAGCAGCTTAGTAGTGGGCTTGCATGAGCAGTTCTTC. It translates to CASSLVVGLHEQFF.

CDR3 amino acids: CASSLFVLAGGAETQYF. Here the CDR3 DNA reads TGTGCCAGCAGCCTGTTCGTCCTAGCGGGAGGGGCAGAGACCCAGTACTTC. The rearrangement joins TRBV5-5 to TRBJ2-5; 12 bases are a match to TRBD2. V lost 4 bases to trimming and J lost 4 bases; unmatched junction nucleotides: 11. This CDR3 is built from 17 residues. Germline V gene lookup returns CDR1 SGHKS and CDR2 YYEKEE (reference sequence).

Comments on this clonotype: A junction end diverges from the germline sequence, so it may reflect a read error. The chain uses TRBV4-1 and TRBJ2-1; no firm D call. The CDR3 spans 13 residues. Germline-derived CDR1 and CDR2 are MGHRA and YSYEKL. The CDR3 spells CASSQDYLNEKFF. CDR3 sequence (DNA): TGCGCCAGCAGCCAAGACTATCTCAATGAGAAGTTCTTC.

In the case of this clonotype: A read error may account for a junction end that differs from germline. The rearrangement joins TRBV6-1 to TRBJ2-7; D is tentatively TRBD1 or TRBD2 (6 bases each). CDR3 length: 15 amino acids. Germline V gene data show CDR1 as MNHNS and CDR2 as SASEGT. The CDR3 loop is CTSSEAVGGSLEQYF. The CDR3 nucleotides are TGTACCAGCAGTGAAGCGGTCGGGGGCTCCCTCGAGCAGTACTTC.

This chain joins TRBV11-2 and TRBJ2-1; D may be TRBD1 (8 bases). The CDR3 has 16 amino acids. V was clipped by 4 bases and J by 1 base, with 14 bases between them. The V gene's germline CDR1 is SGHAT and CDR2 FQNNGV. DNA for the CDR3: TGTGCCAGCAGCTCCACAGGGGGGGGTTCCTACAATGAGCAGTTCTTC. This encodes CASSSTGGGSYNEQFF.

The chain recombines TRBV6-5 with TRBJ1-2; 8 bases line up with TRBD1. Germline assignment: CDR1 MNHEY and CDR2 SVGAGI. The CDR3 totals 15 residues. V dropped 1 base and J dropped 8; count of bases not matched to a gene: 9. The CDR3 nucleotides are TGTGCCAGCAGTTACTATTACGGGACAGGCGGCGGCTACACCTTC. This encodes CASSYYYGTGGGYTF.

This chain uses TRBV20-1 with TRBJ1-5; TRBD1 might be the D (5 bases). Trimming shortened V by 1 base and J by 4 bases, and 14 bases separated the two germline ends. Germline CDR1 DFQATT, CDR2 SNEGSKA (reference sequence). There are 15 residues in the CDR3. The CDR3 DNA sequence: TGCAGTGCTAGAGCCTCCGGGACCCTTAATCAGCCCCAGCATTTT. Its translation is CSARASGTLNQPQHF.

Comment on this clonotype: One junction end does not reproduce the germline sequence, and a read error may be involved. The V call is TRBV30, the J call TRBJ1-6, with no clear D. Germline lookup yields CDR1 GTSNPN and CDR2 SVGIG (reference sequence). The CDR3 covers 14 residues. DNA for the CDR3: TGTGCCTGGAGTGAAGTGACCTCGAATTCACCCTTCCACTTT. Its translation: CAWSEVTSNSPFHF. Supplemented by reference TRBV30 and TRBJ1-6, the full variable domain reads SQTIHQWPATLVQPVGSPLSLECTVEGTSNPNLYWYRQAAGRGLQLLFYSVGIGQISSEVPQNLSASRPQDRQFILSSKKLLLSDSGFYLCAWSEVTSNSPFHFGNGTRLTVT.

The chain joins TRBV6-5 to TRBJ2-3; D ambiguous. The CDR3 totals 16 residues. CDR1 and CDR2 from the germline V gene are MNHEY and SVGAGI. Trimming left V 6 bases short and J 7 bases short, with 23 bases between. The CDR3 DNA sequence: TGTGCCAGCAGCAAAGCCCGAGCGATGGGCCAGAATACGCAGTATTTT. Its translation is CASSKARAMGQNTQYF.

CDR3 bases: TGTGCCAGCAGGGGGCCATCCTACGAGCAGTACTTC. It codes for CASRGPSYEQYF. V gene TRBV6-1 combines with J gene TRBJ2-7; D perhaps matches TRBD1 (5 bases). Germline V gene data show CDR1 as MNHNS and CDR2 as SASEGT. The CDR3 runs to 12 residues. The V gene lost 6 bases and the J gene lost 1 base, with 7 bases spanning the gap.

J is TRBJ2-7 and V is TRBV12-3 or TRBV12-4, with TRBD1 identical over 8 bases. This CDR3 is 15 amino acids long. Trimming cost V 6 bases and J 2 bases; bases outside gene matches: 9. The CDR3 protein is CASSHGQGYTYEQYF. CDR3 in DNA: TGTGCCAGCAGCCATGGACAGGGATATACCTACGAGCAGTACTTC.

The chain employs TRBV11-2 and TRBJ2-7; no firm D call. CDR1 and CDR2 (germline): SGHAT, FQNNGV. Trimming removed 8 bases from V and 1 base from J, with 12 bases in between. This CDR3 region has 13 residues. The CDR3 DNA is TGTGCCAGCGGCCAAAGGTTTTCCTACGAGCAGTACTTC. Its protein product is CASGQRFSYEQYF.

On this clonotype itself: A much bigger clone sits one base away, suggesting this may be a read error. This sequence joins TRBV5-1 and TRBJ2-5; D is possibly TRBD1 (5 bases). Germline CDR1 is SGHRS and CDR2 is YFSETQ. The CDR3 spans 13 residues. DNA for the CDR3: TGCGCCAGCAGCTTAGGGGCCGAAGAGACCCGGTACTTC. It yields the protein CASSLGAEETRYF.